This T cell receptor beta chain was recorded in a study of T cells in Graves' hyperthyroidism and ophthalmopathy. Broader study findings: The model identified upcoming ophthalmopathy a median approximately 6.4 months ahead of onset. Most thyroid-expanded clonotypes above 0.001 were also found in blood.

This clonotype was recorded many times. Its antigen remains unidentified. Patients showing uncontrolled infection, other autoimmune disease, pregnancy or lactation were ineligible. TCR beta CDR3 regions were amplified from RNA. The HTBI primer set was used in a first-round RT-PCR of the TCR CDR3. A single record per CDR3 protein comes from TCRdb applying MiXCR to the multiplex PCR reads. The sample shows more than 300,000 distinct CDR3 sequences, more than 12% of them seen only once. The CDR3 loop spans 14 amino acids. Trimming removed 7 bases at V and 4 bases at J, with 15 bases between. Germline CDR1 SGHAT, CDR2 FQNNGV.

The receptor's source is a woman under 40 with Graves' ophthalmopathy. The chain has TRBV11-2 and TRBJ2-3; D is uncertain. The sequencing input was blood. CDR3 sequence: CASNFGVASDTQYF. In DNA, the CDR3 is TGTGCCAGCAACTTTGGGGTGGCATCAGATACGCAGTATTTT.